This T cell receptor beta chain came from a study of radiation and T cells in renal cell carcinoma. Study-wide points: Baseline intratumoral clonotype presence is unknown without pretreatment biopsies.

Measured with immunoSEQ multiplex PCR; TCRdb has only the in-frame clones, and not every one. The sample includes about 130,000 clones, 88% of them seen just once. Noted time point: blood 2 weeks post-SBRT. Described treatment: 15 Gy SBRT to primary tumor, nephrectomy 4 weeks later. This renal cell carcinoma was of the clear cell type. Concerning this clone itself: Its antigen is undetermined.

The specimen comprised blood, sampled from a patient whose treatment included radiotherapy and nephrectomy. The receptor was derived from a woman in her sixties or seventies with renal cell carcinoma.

The CDR3 DNA reads TGTGCCAGCAGCCCCATAATTCAGAGCAATCAGCCCCAGCATTTT. This translates into CASSPIIQSNQPQHF. The chain uses TRBV28 and TRBJ1-5, with no clear D. Per the germline V gene, CDR1 is MDHEN and CDR2 is SYDVKM. Trimming left V 6 bases short and J 1 base short, with 13 bases between. This CDR3 is built from 15 residues.